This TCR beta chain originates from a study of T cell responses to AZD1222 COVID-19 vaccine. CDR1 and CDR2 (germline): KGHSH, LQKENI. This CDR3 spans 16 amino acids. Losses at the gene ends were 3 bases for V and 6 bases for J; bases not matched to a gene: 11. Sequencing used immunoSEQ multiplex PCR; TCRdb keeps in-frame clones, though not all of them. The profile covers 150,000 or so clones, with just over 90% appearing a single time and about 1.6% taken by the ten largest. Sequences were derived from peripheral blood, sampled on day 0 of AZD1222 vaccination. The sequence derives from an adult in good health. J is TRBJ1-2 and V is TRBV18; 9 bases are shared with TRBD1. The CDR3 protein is CASSPGQGVAGDGYTF. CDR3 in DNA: TGTGCCAGCTCACCGGGACAGGGAGTAGCGGGAGATGGCTACACCTTC. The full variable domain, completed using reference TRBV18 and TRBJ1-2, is NAGVMQNPRHLVRRRGQEARLRCSPMKGHSHVYWYRQLPEEGLKFMVYLQKENIIDESGMPKERFSAEFPKEGPSILRIQQVVRGDSAAYFCASSPGQGVAGDGYTFGSGTRLTVV.